This TCR beta chain is from a study of T cells after yellow fever vaccination. Findings of the study overall: Primary-vaccination clones mostly resurfaced post-booster (about 95% CD4, 85% to 90% CD8). A secondary response was less intense yet reached its peak sooner, at day 5 versus 15.

UMIs were added to TCR cDNA along with a universal primer site when it was made by 5'RACE template switching. TCRdb re-called the 5' RACE reads through MiXCR, storing one row per CDR3 protein. The sample yields 500,000 to 650,000 distinct CDR3 sequences, roughly 13% seen once. Concerning this clonotype itself: Its antigen remains unidentified.

CDR1 SGHRS and CDR2 YFSETQ come from the germline V gene. The ends were cut back, 4 bases at V and 5 bases at J, with 15 bases in the middle. This CDR3 comprises 15 residues. This receptor was taken from a young man who received the YFV17D yellow fever vaccine. This sequence joins TRBV5-1 and TRBJ1-4; the D is unclear. The input for sequencing was PBMCs, taken on the day of the yellow fever booster vaccination. The CDR3 here is CASSVIGVVNEKLFF. DNA of the CDR3: TGCGCCAGCAGCGTAATAGGTGTGGTGAATGAAAAACTGTTTTTT. Using reference TRBV5-1 and TRBJ1-4 for the parts outside the CDR3, the full variable domain is KAGVTQTPRYLIKTRGQQVTLSCSPISGHRSVSWYQQTPGQGLQFLFEYFSETQRNKGNFPGRFSGRQFSNSRSEMNVSTLELGDSALYLCASSVIGVVNEKLFFGSGTQLSVL.